This TCR beta chain came from a study of cytomegalovirus exposure and HLA in healthy donors. Study findings and constraints: The tendency of first-cohort TCR clusters to co-occur in the approximately 110 validation repertoires was identified by a subsequent analysis. Some TCR beta chains (about 170 of them) were listed as cytomegalovirus-associated.

The CDR3 extends over 15 amino acids. V lost 6 bases to trimming and J lost 3 bases; unmatched junction nucleotides: 11. In germline, CDR1 is MNHEY, CDR2 SVGAGI. This clone was observed once. Its antigen is unidentified. Profiled with immunoSEQ multiplex PCR; TCRdb holds only in-frame clones, not every one. Seen here are under 100,000 clones, 95% to 97% observed once, and the top ten hold roughly 0.82%. The donors were members of the validation cohort comprising 120 subjects, separate from the roughly 650-subject first cohort. The chain recombines TRBV6-5 with TRBJ2-7, with TRBD2 matching 7 bases. The source material was PBMCs. The TCR sequence derives from a man between 18 and 29 years old in good health and CMV-seronegative. The chain's CDR3 is CASRDGGTDDYEQYF. CDR3 coding DNA: TGTGCCAGCAGAGACGGGGGGACGGATGACTACGAGCAGTACTTC.